The rows below give T cell receptor beta chains drawn from one sample of a study of T cell changes during pregnancy in multiple sclerosis. Data came from immunoSEQ multiplex PCR; TCRdb stores just in-frame clones and leaves some out. The sample has roughly 90,000 clones, approximately 94% seen once. The sample here was peripheral blood, taken in the third trimester of pregnancy. These receptors came from a female donor with multiple sclerosis, enrolled in a pregnancy study. CDR3s include the opening cysteine and the closing phenylalanine or tryptophan. D genes are given only for firm matches. Expanded clones get a size class; other rows say once, few or many, or leave the size out.

J	V	D	size	CDR3	DNA
TRBJ2-2	TRBV7-7	-	-	CASSLAHRTYTGELFF	TGTGCTAGCAGCTTAGCACACCGGACTTACACCGGGGAGCTGTTTTTT
TRBJ2-7	TRBV19	TRBD2	-	CASSPGVAGVEQYF	TGTGCCAGTAGCCCTGGGGTAGCGGGGGTCGAGCAGTACTTC
TRBJ2-7	TRBV9	-	once	CASSVGSEPYEQYF	TGTGCCAGCAGCGTAGGGAGCGAACCCTACGAGCAGTACTTC
TRBJ2-7	TRBV7-9	-	-	CASSFVSSYEQYF	TGTGCCAGCAGCTTCGTCAGTTCCTACGAGCAGTACTTC
TRBJ1-1	TRBV9	-	-	CASSPDGGTEAFF	TGTGCCAGCAGCCCCGACGGGGGCACTGAAGCTTTCTTT
TRBJ2-2	TRBV7-9	-	-	CASSATPGADTGELFF	TGTGCCAGCAGCGCAACTCCCGGAGCGGACACCGGGGAGCTGTTTTTT
TRBJ2-5	TRBV19	-	-	CASSIDIGDDRLQETQYF	TGTGCCAGTAGTATAGATATTGGAGACGATCGTCTCCAAGAGACCCAGTACTTC
TRBJ2-5	TRBV6-5	-	-	CASSFGQETQYF	TGTGCCAGCAGCTTCGGCCAAGAGACCCAGTACTTC
TRBJ1-3	TRBV28	-	-	CASIPDSRSGNTIYF	TGTGCCAGCATCCCAGACAGCCGCTCTGGAAACACCATATATTTT
TRBJ2-7	TRBV5-6	TRBD2	-	CASITNGAGRAHEQYF	TGTGCCAGCATCACAAACGGGGCAGGGAGGGCCCACGAGCAGTACTTC
TRBJ2-7	TRBV5-1	TRBD1	-	CASSLASGTGVGEQYF	TGCGCCAGCAGCTTGGCCTCCGGGACAGGGGTCGGCGAGCAGTACTTC
TRBJ2-7	TRBV7-9	-	-	CASSRDIGVYF	TGTGCCAGCAGCAGGGACATCGGGGTGTACTTC
TRBJ2-1	TRBV18	-	-	CASSAGINEQFF	TGTGCCAGCTCCGCGGGGATCAATGAGCAGTTCTTC
TRBJ2-1	TRBV20-1	-	-	CSAPTGTAGFF	TGCAGTGCTCCCACCGGGACTGCAGGTTTCTTC
TRBJ1-2	TRBV20-1	TRBD1	-	CSEQGLYGYTF	TGCAGCGAACAGGGGCTCTATGGCTACACCTTC
TRBJ2-1	TRBV7-6	TRBD1	-	CASSLGGQGESFLYNEQFF	TGTGCCAGCAGCTTAGGGGGACAGGGGGAGAGTTTCCTCTACAATGAGCAGTTCTTC
TRBJ1-2	TRBV27	-	-	CASKGGQNYGYTF	TGTGCCAGCAAGGGCGGACAGAACTATGGCTACACCTTC
TRBJ2-7	TRBV4-3	-	-	CASSQGLGYEQYF	TGCGCCAGCAGCCAGGGACTCGGCTACGAGCAGTACTTC